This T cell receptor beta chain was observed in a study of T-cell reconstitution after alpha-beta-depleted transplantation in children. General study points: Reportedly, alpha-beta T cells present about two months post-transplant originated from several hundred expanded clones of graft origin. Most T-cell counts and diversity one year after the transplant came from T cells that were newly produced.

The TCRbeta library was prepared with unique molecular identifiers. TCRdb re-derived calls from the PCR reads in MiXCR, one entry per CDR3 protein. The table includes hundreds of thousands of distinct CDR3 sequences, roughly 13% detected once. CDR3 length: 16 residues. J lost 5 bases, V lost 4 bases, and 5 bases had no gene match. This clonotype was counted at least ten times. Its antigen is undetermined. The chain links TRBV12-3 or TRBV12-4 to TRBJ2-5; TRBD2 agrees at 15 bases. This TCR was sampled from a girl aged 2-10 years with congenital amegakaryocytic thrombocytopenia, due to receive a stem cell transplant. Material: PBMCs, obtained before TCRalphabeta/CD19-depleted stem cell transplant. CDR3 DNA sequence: TGTGCCAGCAGTTGGACTAGCGGGAGGGCCGAGGAGACCCAGTACTTC. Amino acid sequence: CASSWTSGRAEETQYF.